One sample yielded the 7 T cell receptor beta chains listed below, sequenced in a study of regulatory T cells in long-lasting Graves disease. Researchers made TCR beta libraries by using iRepertoire HTBI primers and running Arm-PCR on CDR3 regions. MiXCR, run by TCRdb on the multiplex PCR reads, gives a single entry per CDR3 protein. Of 450,000 to 700,000 distinct CDR3 sequences in the sample, 13% were seen once. Described time point: newly diagnosed GD, antithyroid drugs for less than 3 months. The TCR library used RNA extracted from PBMCs. These same data were also listed under a study on T cells in Graves' hyperthyroidism and ophthalmopathy.

Here the sequenced sample was peripheral blood mononuclear cells (PBMCs), taken at new diagnosis, from a patient treated with antithyroid drugs. These receptors all come from a man under 40 with Graves disease.

This clonotype was detected ten times or more. The chain has TRBV5-1 and TRBJ1-2, with a weak D call TRBD1 (6 bases). The CDR3 has 13 amino acids. V was clipped by 0 bases and J by 7 bases, with 10 bases between them. Germline V lookup: CDR1 SGHRS, CDR2 YFSETQ. The DNA for the CDR3 is TGCGCCAGCAGCTTGGCCGGGACATTTGGCTACACCTTC. Its protein is CASSLAGTFGYTF.

This clonotype appeared many times. The genes are TRBV2 and TRBJ2-7, with 13 positions matching TRBD2. The CDR3 sequence is 15 residues long. J lost 6 bases, V lost 8 bases, and 10 bases had no gene match. Germline V lookup: CDR1 SNHLY, CDR2 FYNNEI. The CDR3 protein is CASYLLAGGPVEQYF. CDR3 coding DNA: TGTGCCAGCTACCTACTAGCGGGAGGGCCGGTCGAGCAGTACTTC.

V and J are TRBV27 and TRBJ1-2; 7 bases line up with TRBD1. J lost 7 bases, V lost 5 bases, and 7 bases had no gene match. The CDR3 sequence is 13 residues long. The V gene's germline CDR1 is MNHEY and CDR2 SMNVEV (reference sequence). CDR3 nucleotides: TGTGCCAGCAGTCCGCGGACAGGCGGTGGCTACACCTTC. Translation gives CASSPRTGGGYTF.

This clonotype was seen at least ten times. This chain connects TRBV2 to TRBJ1-2; D remains ambiguous. CDR1 and CDR2 from the germline V gene are SNHLY and FYNNEI. V lost 6 bases to trimming and J lost 6 bases, with 17 bases between them. The length of the CDR3 is 14 residues. The CDR3 loop is CASSGRLVPNGYTF. The DNA for the CDR3 is TGTGCCAGCAGCGGAAGACTGGTTCCCAATGGCTACACCTTC.

This clonotype was picked up many times. The chain has TRBV12-3 or TRBV12-4 and TRBJ2-4; D may be TRBD2 (6 bases). The CDR3 runs 14 residues. V lost 7 bases and J lost 9, with 19 bases in between. The CDR3 here is CASTSRRALGIQYF. For the CDR3, the DNA is TGTGCCAGCACCTCCCGGAGGGCCTTGGGCATTCAGTACTTC.

This clonotype came up many times. The rearrangement links TRBV12-3 or TRBV12-4 to TRBJ2-4; 8 bases line up with TRBD2. The CDR3 runs 15 residues. Unmatched junction bases numbered 6, after V lost 5 bases and J lost 3 bases. The DNA of the CDR3 is TGTGCCAGCAGTGGAGCGGGAGTATACAAAAACATTCAGTACTTC. Its translation is CASSGAGVYKNIQYF.

Comments on this clonotype: A much bigger clone sits one base away, suggesting this may be a read error. The chain uses TRBV7-6 and TRBJ2-7, with TRBD2 matching 14 bases. Losses at the gene ends were 1 base for V and 4 bases for J; bases not matched to a gene: 3. Germline CDR1 reads SGHVS; CDR2 reads FNYEAQ. The CDR3 spans 16 residues. The CDR3 region is CASSLEGTSGRYEQYF. The CDR3 DNA reads as TGTGCCAGCAGCTTAGAGGGGACTAGCGGGAGATACGAGCAGTACTTC.